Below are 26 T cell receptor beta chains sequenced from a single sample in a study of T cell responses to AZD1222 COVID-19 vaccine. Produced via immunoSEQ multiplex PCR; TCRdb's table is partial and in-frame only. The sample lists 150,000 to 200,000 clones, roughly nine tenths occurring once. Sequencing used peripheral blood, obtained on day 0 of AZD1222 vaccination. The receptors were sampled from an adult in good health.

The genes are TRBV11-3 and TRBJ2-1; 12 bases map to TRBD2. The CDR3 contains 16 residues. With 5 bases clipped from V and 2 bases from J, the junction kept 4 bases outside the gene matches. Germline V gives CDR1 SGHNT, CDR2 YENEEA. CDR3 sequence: CASSGLAGGPYNEQFF. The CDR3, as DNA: TGTGCCAGCAGCGGGCTAGCGGGGGGGCCCTACAATGAGCAGTTCTTC.

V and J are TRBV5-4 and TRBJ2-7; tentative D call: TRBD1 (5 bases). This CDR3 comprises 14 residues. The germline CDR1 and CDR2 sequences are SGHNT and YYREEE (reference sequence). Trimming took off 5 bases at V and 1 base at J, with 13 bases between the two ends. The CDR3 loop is CASSSTAGSYEQYF. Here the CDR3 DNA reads TGTGCCAGCAGTTCTACGGCAGGGTCCTACGAGCAGTACTTC. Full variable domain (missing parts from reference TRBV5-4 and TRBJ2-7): ETGVTQSPTHLIKTRGQQVTLRCSSQSGHNTVSWYQQALGQGPQFIFQYYREEENGRGNFPPRFSGLQFPNYSSELNVNALELDDSALYLCASSSTAGSYEQYFGPGTRLTVT.

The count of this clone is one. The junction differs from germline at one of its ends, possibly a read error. The CDR3 spells CASRFIELAGGEFADTQYF. For the CDR3, the DNA is TGCGCCAGCCGCTTCATCGAGCTAGCGGGGGGGGAGTTTGCAGATACGCAGTATTTT. The chain is built from TRBV5-1 and TRBJ2-3, with 12 bases matching TRBD2. The CDR3 extends over 19 amino acids. Germline CDR1 reads SGHRS; CDR2 reads YFSETQ. Based on the CDR3 plus reference TRBV5-1 and TRBJ2-3, the full variable domain is KAGVTQTPRYLIKTRGQQVTLSCSPISGHRSVSWYQQTPGQGLQFLFEYFSETQRNKGNFPGRFSGRQFSNSRSEMNVSTLELGDSALYLCASRFIELAGGEFADTQYFGPGTRLTVL.

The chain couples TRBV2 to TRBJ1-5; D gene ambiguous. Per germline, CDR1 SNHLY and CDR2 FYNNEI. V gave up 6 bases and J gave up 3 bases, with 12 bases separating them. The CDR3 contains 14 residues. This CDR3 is CASSPTRDNQPQHF. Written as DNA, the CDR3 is TGTGCCAGCAGCCCGACAAGGGACAATCAGCCCCAGCATTTT.

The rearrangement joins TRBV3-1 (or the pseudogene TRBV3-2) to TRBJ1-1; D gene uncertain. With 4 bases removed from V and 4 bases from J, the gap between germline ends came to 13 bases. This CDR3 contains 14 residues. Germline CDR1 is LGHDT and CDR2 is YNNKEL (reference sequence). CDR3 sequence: CASSRRSRGTEAFF. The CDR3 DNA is TGTGCCAGCAGCCGCCGGTCCCGGGGCACTGAAGCTTTCTTT.

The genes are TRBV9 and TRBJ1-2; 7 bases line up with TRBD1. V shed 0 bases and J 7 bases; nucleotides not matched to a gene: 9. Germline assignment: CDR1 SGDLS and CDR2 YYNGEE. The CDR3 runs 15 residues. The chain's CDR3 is CASSVGVNRGPGYTF. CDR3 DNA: TGTGCCAGCAGCGTAGGTGTCAACAGGGGCCCTGGCTACACCTTC.

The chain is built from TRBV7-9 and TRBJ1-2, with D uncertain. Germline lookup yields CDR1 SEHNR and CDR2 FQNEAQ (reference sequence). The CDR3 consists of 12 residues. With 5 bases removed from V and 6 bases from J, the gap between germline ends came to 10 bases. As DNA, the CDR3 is TGTGCCAGCAGCCGCAGTGAAGATGGCTACACCTTC. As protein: CASSRSEDGYTF.

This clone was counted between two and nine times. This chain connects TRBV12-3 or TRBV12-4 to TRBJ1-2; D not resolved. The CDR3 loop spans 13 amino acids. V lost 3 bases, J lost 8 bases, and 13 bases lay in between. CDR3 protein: CASSFDRTVGYTF. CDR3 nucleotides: TGTGCCAGCAGTTTTGACCGGACGGTGGGCTACACCTTC.

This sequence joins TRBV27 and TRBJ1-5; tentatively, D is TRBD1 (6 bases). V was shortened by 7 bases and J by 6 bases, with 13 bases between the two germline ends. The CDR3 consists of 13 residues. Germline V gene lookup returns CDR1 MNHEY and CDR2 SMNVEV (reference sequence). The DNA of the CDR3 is TGTGCCAGCACAGGGGCCCAGGGTCAGCCCCAGCATTTT. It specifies CASTGAQGQPQHF.

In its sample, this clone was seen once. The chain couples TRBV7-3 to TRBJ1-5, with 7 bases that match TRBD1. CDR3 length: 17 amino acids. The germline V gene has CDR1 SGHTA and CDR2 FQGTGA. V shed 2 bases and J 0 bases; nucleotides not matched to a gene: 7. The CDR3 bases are TGTGCCAGCAGCTTACCTGACAGGGCTGATAGCAATCAGCCCCAGCATTTT. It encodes CASSLPDRADSNQPQHF.

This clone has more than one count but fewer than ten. The CDR3 DNA follows: TGCGCCAGCAGCCAAGTTACAGGGGGCACCGGGGAGCTGTTTTTT. This translates into CASSQVTGGTGELFF. This chain links TRBV4-3 with TRBJ2-2, with 8 nucleotides matching TRBD1. CDR1 is LGHNA and CDR2 is YSLEER in the germline V gene. This CDR3 region has 15 residues. V was pared by 1 base and J by 4 bases, with 2 bases of the junction left unmatched.

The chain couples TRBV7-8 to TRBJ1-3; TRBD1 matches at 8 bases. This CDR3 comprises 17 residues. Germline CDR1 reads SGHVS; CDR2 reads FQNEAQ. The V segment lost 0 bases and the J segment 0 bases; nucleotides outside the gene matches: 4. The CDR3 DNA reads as TGTGCCAGCAGCTTAGCGACAGGGGTTTTCTCTGGAAACACCATATATTTT. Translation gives CASSLATGVFSGNTIYF.

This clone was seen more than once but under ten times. The CDR3 DNA reads as TGTGCCAGCAGCCCGAGTCCCACGAACACTGAAGCTTTCTTT. Amino acids: CASSPSPTNTEAFF. This chain joins TRBV5-4 and TRBJ1-1; D is unclear. Germline CDR1 is SGHNT and CDR2 is YYREEE (reference sequence). V lost 4 bases and J 1 base, leaving 11 bases between the germline ends. CDR3 length equals 14 residues. Full variable domain (remainder filled in from reference TRBV5-4 and TRBJ1-1): ETGVTQSPTHLIKTRGQQVTLRCSSQSGHNTVSWYQQALGQGPQFIFQYYREEENGRGNFPPRFSGLQFPNYSSELNVNALELDDSALYLCASSPSPTNTEAFFGQGTRLTVV.

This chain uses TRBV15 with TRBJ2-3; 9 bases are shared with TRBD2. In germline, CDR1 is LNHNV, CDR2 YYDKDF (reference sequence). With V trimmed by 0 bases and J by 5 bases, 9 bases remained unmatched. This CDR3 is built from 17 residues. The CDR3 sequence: CATSRDLIAGAVDTQYF. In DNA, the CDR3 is TGTGCCACCAGCAGAGATCTGATAGCGGGGGCCGTAGATACGCAGTATTTT.

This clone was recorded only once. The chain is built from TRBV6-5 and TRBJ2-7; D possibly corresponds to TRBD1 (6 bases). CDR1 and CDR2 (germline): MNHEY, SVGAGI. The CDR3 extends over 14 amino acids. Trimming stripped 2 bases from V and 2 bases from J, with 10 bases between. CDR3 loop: CASSYKRTAYEQYF. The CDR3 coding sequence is TGTGCCAGCAGTTACAAAAGGACAGCCTACGAGCAGTACTTC.

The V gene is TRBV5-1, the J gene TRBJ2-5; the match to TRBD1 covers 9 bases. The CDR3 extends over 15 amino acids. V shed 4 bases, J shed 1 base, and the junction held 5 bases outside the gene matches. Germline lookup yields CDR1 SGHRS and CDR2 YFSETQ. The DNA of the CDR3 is TGCGCCAGCAGCCCAGTGGGACAGGGCCAAGAGACCCAGTACTTC. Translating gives CASSPVGQGQETQYF.

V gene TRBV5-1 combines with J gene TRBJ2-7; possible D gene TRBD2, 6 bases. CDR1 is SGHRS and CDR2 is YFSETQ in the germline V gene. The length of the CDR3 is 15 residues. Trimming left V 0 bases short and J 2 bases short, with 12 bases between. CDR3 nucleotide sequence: TGCGCCAGCAGCTTGGAACTAGCCGCTACCTACGAGCAGTACTTC. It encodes CASSLELAATYEQYF.

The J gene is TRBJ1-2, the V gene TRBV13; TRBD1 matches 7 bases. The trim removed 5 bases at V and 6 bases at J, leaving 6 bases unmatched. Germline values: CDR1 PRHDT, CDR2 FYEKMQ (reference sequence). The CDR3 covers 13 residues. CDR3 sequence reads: CASSAQGGHGYTF. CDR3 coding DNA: TGTGCCAGCAGCGCCCAGGGGGGCCATGGCTACACCTTC.

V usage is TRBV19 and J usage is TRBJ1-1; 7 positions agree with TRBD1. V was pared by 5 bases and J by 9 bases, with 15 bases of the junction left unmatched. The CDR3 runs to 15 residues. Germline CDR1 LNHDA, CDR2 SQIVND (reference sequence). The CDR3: CASSARQGLSTKAFF. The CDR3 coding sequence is TGTGCCAGTAGTGCACGACAGGGTTTAAGTACTAAAGCTTTCTTT. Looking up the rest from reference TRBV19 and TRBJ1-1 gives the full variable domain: DGGITQSPKYLFRKEGQNVTLSCEQNLNHDAMYWYRQDPGQGLRLIYYSQIVNDFQKGDIAEGYSVSREKKESFPLTVTSAQKNPTAFYLCASSARQGLSTKAFFGQGTRLTVV.

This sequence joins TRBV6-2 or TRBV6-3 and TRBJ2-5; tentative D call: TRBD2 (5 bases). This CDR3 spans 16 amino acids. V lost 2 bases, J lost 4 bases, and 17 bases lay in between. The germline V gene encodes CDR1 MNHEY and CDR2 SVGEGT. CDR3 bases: TGTGCCAGCAGTTACCCCTCGGGGTCCAGTCTAGAGACCCAGTACTTC. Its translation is CASSYPSGSSLETQYF.

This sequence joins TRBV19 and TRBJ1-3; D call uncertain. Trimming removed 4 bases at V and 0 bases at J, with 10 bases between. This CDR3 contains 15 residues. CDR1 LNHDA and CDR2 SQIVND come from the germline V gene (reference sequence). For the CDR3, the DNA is TGTGCCAGTAGTACGAGACGGAGCTCTGGAAACACCATATATTTT. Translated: CASSTRRSSGNTIYF.

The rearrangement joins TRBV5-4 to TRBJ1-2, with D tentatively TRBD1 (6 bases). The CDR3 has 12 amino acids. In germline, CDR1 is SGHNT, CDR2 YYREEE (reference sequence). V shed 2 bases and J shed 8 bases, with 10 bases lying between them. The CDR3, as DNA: TGTGCCAGCAGCTTTACAGGGAAAGGCTACACCTTC. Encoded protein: CASSFTGKGYTF.

Here the CDR3 reads CATLHTGTMLRTAGELFF. The CDR3 DNA is TGTGCCACCCTACACACCGGGACTATGCTCCGAACGGCCGGGGAGCTGTTTTTT. V gene TRBV5-8 combines with J gene TRBJ2-2, with 7 bases that match TRBD2. Trimming removed 9 bases from V and 6 bases from J; junction bases left unmatched: 23. Germline values: CDR1 SGHTS, CDR2 YDEGEE. The CDR3 totals 18 residues.

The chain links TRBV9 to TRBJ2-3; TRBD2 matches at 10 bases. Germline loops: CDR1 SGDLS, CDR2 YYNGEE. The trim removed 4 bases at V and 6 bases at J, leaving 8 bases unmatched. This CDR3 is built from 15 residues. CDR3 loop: CASSPAGGRGDTQYF. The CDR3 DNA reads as TGTGCCAGCAGCCCAGCGGGGGGGCGAGGGGATACGCAGTATTTT.

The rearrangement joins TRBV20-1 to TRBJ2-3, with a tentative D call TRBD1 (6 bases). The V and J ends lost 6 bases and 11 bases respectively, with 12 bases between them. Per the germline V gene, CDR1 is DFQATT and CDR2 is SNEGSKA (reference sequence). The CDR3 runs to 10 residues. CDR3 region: CSARTVGQYF. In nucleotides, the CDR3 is TGCAGTGCCAGGACAGTAGGGCAGTATTTT.

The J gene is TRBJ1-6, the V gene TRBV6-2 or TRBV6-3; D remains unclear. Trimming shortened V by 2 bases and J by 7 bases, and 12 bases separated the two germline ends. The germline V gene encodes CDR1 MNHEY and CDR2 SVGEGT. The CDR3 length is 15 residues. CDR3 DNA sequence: TGTGCCAGCAGTTACCTAGGAGCCATCAATTCACCCCTCCACTTT. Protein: CASSYLGAINSPLHF.